This record covers a single T cell receptor beta chain. Its antigen is unknown. TCR libraries each used around 3,500 ng of total RNA. Added by template switching were UMIs that each held a 6-nucleotide sample barcode. After re-calling the 5' RACE reads, TCRdb lists one entry per CDR3 protein, DNA absent. The sample table includes 150,000 to 200,000 distinct CDR3 sequences. These data are taken from a study of monozygotic twins with inflammatory bowel disease. Unsorted whole blood yielded the total RNA, with T cells left unselected. The CDR3 spans 14 residues. The germline V gene has CDR1 KGHSH and CDR2 LQKENI. General study points: None of the different T cell subtypes could be distinguished from one another.

The source material was blood. This sequence joins TRBV18 and TRBJ1-1; TCRdb's D call of TRBD1 is untestable without DNA. The clonotype comes from a human donor with ulcerative colitis or Crohn's disease, or a healthy co-twin of an affected twin (not recorded which). The CDR3: CASSPRTGTGEAFF.